This T cell receptor beta chain was captured by sequencing in a study of early stage breast cancer tumors. Using immunoSEQ multiplex PCR, the repertoire was profiled, and TCRdb retains in-frame clones only, with some absent. The table lists tens of thousands of clones, 65% to 85% of them singletons. V was trimmed by 6 bases and J by 1 base, leaving 9 bases between them. Germline CDR1 MNHNY, CDR2 SVGAGI (reference sequence). The CDR3 has 13 residues. The source is a person between 55 and 70 years old with breast cancer. The chain employs TRBV6-6 and TRBJ1-1; D not certain. Specimen: blood. CDR3 loop: CASSIASNTEAFF. The CDR3 DNA follows: TGTGCCAGCAGCATTGCCTCGAACACTGAAGCTTTCTTT.